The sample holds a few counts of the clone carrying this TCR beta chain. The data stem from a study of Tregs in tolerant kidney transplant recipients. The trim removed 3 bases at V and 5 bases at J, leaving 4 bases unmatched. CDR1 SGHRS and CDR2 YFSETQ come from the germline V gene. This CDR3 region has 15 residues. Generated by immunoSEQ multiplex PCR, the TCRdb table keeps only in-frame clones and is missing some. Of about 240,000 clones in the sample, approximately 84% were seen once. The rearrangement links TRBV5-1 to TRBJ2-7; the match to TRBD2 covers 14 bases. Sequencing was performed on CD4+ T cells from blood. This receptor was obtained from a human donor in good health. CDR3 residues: CASSSGLAGAHEQYF. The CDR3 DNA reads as TGCGCCAGCAGCTCGGGACTAGCGGGAGCCCACGAGCAGTACTTC.